This T cell receptor (beta chain) was recovered during a study of cytomegalovirus exposure and HLA in healthy donors. Study-level points and caveats: HLA alleles showed associations with approximately 15,000 TCR beta sequences in a later analysis, at a 0.05 false discovery rate.

This clone was recorded once. What it binds is not known. PCR involved 60 Vbeta and 13 Jbeta primers. Assay used: immunoSEQ multiplex PCR; TCRdb lists only in-frame clones, some missing. The data hold approximately 140,000 clones, with approximately 70% observed a single time. Healthy donors of bone marrow made up the group. Germline CDR1 reads SGHDN; CDR2 reads FVKESK. This CDR3 is 15 amino acids long. J lost 0 bases, V lost 4 bases, and 2 bases had no gene match. This chain links TRBV14 with TRBJ2-4; 8 positions agree with TRBD2. The clonotype originates from an older woman in good health and CMV-seropositive. Sequencing was done on a sample of PBMCs. The CDR3 DNA follows: TGTGCCAGCAGCCGCGGGGGGCTAGCCAAAAACATTCAGTACTTC. Translating it yields CASSRGGLAKNIQYF.